This is a list of T cell receptor beta chains from one sample in a study of technical replicates of blood from a handful of donors. The table came from immunoSEQ multiplex PCR; TCRdb's copy has only in-frame clones and leaves some out. Here the sample spans 80,000 or so clones, 90% to 97% being singletons. The sample consisted of T cells isolated from PBMCs. These receptor sequences come from a human donor in good health. Each CDR3 is given with its conserved first and last residue. The order of the fields is V gene, D gene, J gene, clone size, CDR3 protein, CDR3 DNA. A D gene is named only where the DNA matches it firmly. Clone size, where shown, is once, few, many, or a class for clones that have expanded.

v_call: TRBV28
d_call: .
j_call: TRBJ2-1
clone_size: .
cdr3_aa: CASSLGRRGSYNEQFF
cdr3_nt: TGTGCCAGCAGCTTAGGGAGGAGGGGATCCTACAATGAGCAGTTCTTC

v_call: TRBV5-8
d_call: .
j_call: TRBJ1-4
clone_size: .
cdr3_aa: CASSSSRGEKLFF
cdr3_nt: TGTGCCAGCAGCTCCTCAAGAGGTGAAAAACTGTTTTTT

v_call: TRBV5-1
d_call: TRBD2
j_call: TRBJ2-3
clone_size: .
cdr3_aa: CASSLRLAGVTDTQYF
cdr3_nt: TGCGCCAGCAGCTTGCGTCTAGCGGGGGTAACAGATACGCAGTATTTT

v_call: TRBV11-2
d_call: TRBD1
j_call: TRBJ1-1
clone_size: .
cdr3_aa: CASSALDRAEAFF
cdr3_nt: TGTGCCAGCAGCGCGCTAGACAGGGCTGAAGCTTTCTTT

v_call: TRBV7-9
d_call: TRBD1
j_call: TRBJ1-2
clone_size: .
cdr3_aa: CASSFEGQGNYGYTF
cdr3_nt: TGTGCCAGCAGCTTTGAGGGACAGGGGAACTATGGCTACACCTTC

v_call: TRBV5-1
d_call: TRBD1
j_call: TRBJ2-1
clone_size: .
cdr3_aa: CASSGWTGGAANEQFF
cdr3_nt: TGCGCCAGCAGCGGGTGGACAGGGGGCGCGGCTAATGAGCAGTTCTTC

v_call: TRBV19
d_call: .
j_call: TRBJ2-5
clone_size: once
cdr3_aa: CASSFPGETQYF
cdr3_nt: TGTGCCAGTAGTTTTCCAGGGGAGACCCAGTACTTC

v_call: TRBV7-6
d_call: TRBD2
j_call: TRBJ2-3
clone_size: .
cdr3_aa: CASSLALAGADTQYF
cdr3_nt: TGTGCCAGCAGCTTGGCGCTAGCGGGGGCAGATACGCAGTATTTT

v_call: TRBV7-9
d_call: .
j_call: TRBJ1-3
clone_size: .
cdr3_aa: CASSSRTGILSGNTIYF
cdr3_nt: TGTGCCAGCAGCTCGCGAACAGGGATTCTCTCTGGAAACACCATATATTTT

v_call: TRBV6-5
d_call: .
j_call: TRBJ1-1
clone_size: .
cdr3_aa: CASSPPGRFTEAFF
cdr3_nt: TGTGCCAGCAGTCCACCCGGGAGGTTCACTGAAGCTTTCTTT

v_call: TRBV4-1
d_call: .
j_call: TRBJ2-2
clone_size: .
cdr3_aa: CASSLNTAATGELFF
cdr3_nt: TGCGCCAGCAGCCTAAATACTGCGGCCACCGGGGAGCTGTTTTTT

v_call: TRBV5-1
d_call: TRBD1
j_call: TRBJ2-5
clone_size: .
cdr3_aa: CASSPGTGWSETQYF
cdr3_nt: TGCGCCAGCAGCCCAGGGACAGGATGGTCTGAGACCCAGTACTTC

v_call: TRBV10-3
d_call: .
j_call: TRBJ1-1
clone_size: .
cdr3_aa: CAISGGGSEAFF
cdr3_nt: TGTGCCATCAGTGGGGGGGGGTCTGAAGCTTTCTTT

v_call: TRBV5-1
d_call: .
j_call: TRBJ2-6
clone_size: .
cdr3_aa: CASSLSAASPNSGANVLTF
cdr3_nt: TGCGCCAGCAGCTTGTCAGCGGCTAGCCCCAACTCTGGGGCCAACGTCCTGACTTTC

v_call: TRBV5-6
d_call: TRBD1
j_call: TRBJ2-7
clone_size: .
cdr3_aa: CASRETGGPFWEQYF
cdr3_nt: TGTGCCAGCAGGGAGACAGGGGGCCCTTTTTGGGAGCAGTACTTC